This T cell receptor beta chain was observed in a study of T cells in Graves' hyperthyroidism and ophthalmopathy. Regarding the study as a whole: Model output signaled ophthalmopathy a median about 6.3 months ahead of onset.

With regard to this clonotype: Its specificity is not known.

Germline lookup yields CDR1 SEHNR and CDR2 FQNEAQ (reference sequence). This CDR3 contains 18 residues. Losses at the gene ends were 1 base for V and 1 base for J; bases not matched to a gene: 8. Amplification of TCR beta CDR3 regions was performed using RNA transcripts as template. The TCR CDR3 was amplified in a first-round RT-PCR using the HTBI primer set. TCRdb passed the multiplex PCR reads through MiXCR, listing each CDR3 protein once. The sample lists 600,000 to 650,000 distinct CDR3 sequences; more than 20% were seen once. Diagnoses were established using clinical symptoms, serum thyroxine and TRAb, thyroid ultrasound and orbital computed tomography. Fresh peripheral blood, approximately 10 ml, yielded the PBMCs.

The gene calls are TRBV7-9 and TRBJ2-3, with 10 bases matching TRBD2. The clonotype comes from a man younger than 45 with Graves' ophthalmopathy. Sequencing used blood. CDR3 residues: CASSLDLTGTSGTDTQYF. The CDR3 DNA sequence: TGTGCCAGCAGCTTAGATCTTACCGGGACTAGCGGCACAGATACGCAGTATTTT.